Below, 24 T cell receptor beta chains from the same sample are listed, as sequenced in a study of metastatic and nonmetastatic thyroid tumors. TCRdb reprocessed the PCR reads using MiXCR. The table has around 25,000 clones, 10% to 15% seen once. No treatment had been given to any patient before thyroid surgery. The sequenced sample was blood. Receptor source: a female donor with papillary thyroid cancer or a benign thyroid nodule (not recorded which). Some clones in this sample may be carry-over from other donors' samples.

This clone was seen ten or more times. The chain has TRBV19 and TRBJ2-3, with D perhaps matching TRBD2 (6 bases). V dropped 1 base and J dropped 2 bases, with 10 bases sitting between them. Germline V lookup: CDR1 LNHDA, CDR2 SQIVND (reference sequence). The length of the CDR3 is 15 residues. In DNA form, the CDR3 reads TGTGCCAGTAGTATAGCGGGAGCCCACACAGATACGCAGTATTTT. It yields the protein CASSIAGAHTDTQYF.

This clone has a count of ten or more. The CDR3 region is CASSPVLGGAYGYTF. Here the CDR3 DNA reads TGTGCCAGCAGCCCGGTCCTCGGGGGAGCTTATGGCTACACCTTC. The chain couples TRBV4-2 to TRBJ1-2; D may be TRBD1 (5 bases). This CDR3 contains 15 residues. Per germline, CDR1 LGHNA and CDR2 YNFKEQ. V lost 4 bases, J lost 5 bases, and 17 bases lay in between.

At least ten counts were recorded for this clone. This rearrangement joins TRBV11-2 to TRBJ2-3; a possible D gene is TRBD1 (5 bases). This CDR3 has 14 residues. The V end lost 1 base, the J end lost 5 bases, and 10 bases lay between the germline ends. Germline V gene data show CDR1 as SGHAT and CDR2 as FQNNGV. This chain's CDR3 is CASSLARVGDTQYF. The CDR3 nucleotides read TGTGCCAGCAGCTTAGCCAGGGTAGGAGATACGCAGTATTTT.

This chain joins TRBV7-9 and TRBJ2-2; D is uncertain. The V gene's germline CDR1 is SEHNR and CDR2 FQNEAQ (reference sequence). The length of the CDR3 is 15 residues. Trimming removed 7 bases from V and 6 bases from J, with 18 bases in between. CDR3 in amino acids: CASTRRGGRPGELFF. In nucleotides, the CDR3 is TGTGCCAGCACCAGGCGAGGTGGGCGACCCGGGGAGCTGTTTTTT.

The rearrangement uses TRBV28 and TRBJ2-7; maybe TRBD1 (5 bases). The V gene's germline CDR1 is MDHEN and CDR2 SYDVKM. The CDR3 has 13 amino acids. With 7 bases removed from V and 9 bases from J, the gap between germline ends came to 19 bases. The CDR3 sequence is CASISHQQVTQYF. The CDR3 coding sequence is TGTGCCAGCATTTCCCATCAACAGGTTACGCAGTACTTC. The whole variable domain, filled in from reference TRBV28 and TRBJ2-7, reads DVKVTQSSRYLVKRTGEKVFLECVQDMDHENMFWYRQDPGLGLRLIYFSYDVKMKEKGDIPEGYSVSREKKERFSLILESASTNQTSMYLCASISHQQVTQYFGPGTRLTVT.

In its sample, this clone was seen many times. The CDR3 protein is CASSPGSWNTEAFF. In nucleotides, the CDR3 is TGTGCCAGCAGCCCAGGGAGCTGGAACACTGAAGCTTTCTTT. J is TRBJ1-1 and V is TRBV28; D may be TRBD1 (5 bases). V lost 6 bases and J lost 1, with 12 bases in between. Germline V lookup: CDR1 MDHEN, CDR2 SYDVKM. The CDR3 is 14 residues long.

This clone was seen at least ten times. The chain uses TRBV5-6 and TRBJ2-7; 12 nucleotides align to TRBD2. Germline V CDR1 and CDR2: SGHDT, YYEEEE. V lost 5 bases, J lost 3 bases, and 3 bases stayed unmatched. The CDR3 runs to 14 residues. CDR3 residues: CASSSTSGSYEQYF. CDR3 coding DNA: TGTGCCAGCAGTTCGACTAGCGGGAGCTACGAGCAGTACTTC.

This clone was seen many times. CDR3 residues: CASSLGRGVSSGYTF. CDR3 nucleotide sequence: TGTGCCAGCAGCTTGGGGAGGGGGGTATCTTCTGGCTACACCTTC. J is TRBJ1-2 and V is TRBV5-5; D might be TRBD1 (6 bases). CDR1 is SGHKS, CDR2 YYEKEE, per germline (reference sequence). This CDR3 is built from 15 residues. V lost 0 bases and J lost 7, with 16 bases in between.

This clone was recorded many times. This rearrangement joins TRBV20-1 to TRBJ1-3; TRBD1 might be the D (5 bases). The V gene lost 5 bases and the J gene lost 4 bases, with 18 bases spanning the gap. The CDR3 loop spans 15 amino acids. Germline CDR1 reads DFQATT; CDR2 reads SNEGSKA (reference sequence). For the CDR3, the DNA is TGCAGTGCTTCGACTAGCGGGACGGTGGGAAACACCATATATTTT. Protein product: CSASTSGTVGNTIYF.

This clone was counted many times. J is TRBJ1-2 and V is TRBV28, with TRBD1 as a possible D gene (6 bases). The CDR3 is made up of 13 amino acids. Trimming removed 3 bases at V and 4 bases at J, with 9 bases between. CDR1 and CDR2 (germline): MDHEN, SYDVKM. CDR3 DNA sequence: TGTGCCAGCAGTTTTGAAGGGGGCTATGGCTACACCTTC. Translating gives CASSFEGGYGYTF.

Ten or more counts support this clone. The chain combines TRBV2 with TRBJ2-3; 10 bases fit TRBD2. The CDR3 length is 17 residues. Per germline, CDR1 SNHLY and CDR2 FYNNEI. With 2 bases clipped from V and 2 bases from J, the junction kept 7 bases outside the gene matches. The CDR3 region is CASSENSGRALTDTQYF. The CDR3 coding sequence is TGTGCCAGCAGTGAAAACAGCGGGAGGGCCCTCACAGATACGCAGTATTTT.

This clone came up many times. V usage is TRBV19 and J usage is TRBJ2-3; no clear D. Germline CDR1 is LNHDA and CDR2 is SQIVND (reference sequence). This CDR3 spans 12 amino acids. Trimming removed 3 bases from V and 4 bases from J, with 5 bases in between. CDR3 amino acids: CASSMFSDTQYF. CDR3 in DNA: TGTGCCAGTAGTATGTTCTCAGATACGCAGTATTTT.

In this sample, this clone turned up many times. The genes are TRBV4-2 and TRBJ2-5; D perhaps matches TRBD2 (6 bases). This CDR3 has 16 amino acids. The germline CDR1 and CDR2 sequences are LGHNA and YNFKEQ. V dropped 0 bases and J dropped 1 base, with 12 bases sitting between them. The CDR3 loop is CASSQEKGAGQETQYF. For the CDR3, the DNA is TGTGCCAGCAGCCAAGAGAAAGGAGCGGGCCAAGAGACCCAGTACTTC.

This clone was detected only a few times. Germline and junction disagree at one end, which may indicate a read error. The chain has TRBV15 and TRBJ2-7; no definite D call. CDR1 is LNHNV, CDR2 YYDKDF, per germline (reference sequence). CDR3 length: 15 amino acids. CDR3 sequence (DNA): TGTGCCACCAGCAGAGATGACGCCAGGTCCTACGATCAGTACTTC. Its translation is CATSRDDARSYDQYF.

This clone was counted many times. The chain carries TRBV15 and TRBJ1-1; D gene uncertain. The CDR3 is 14 residues long. The V and J ends lost 0 bases and 8 bases respectively, with 13 bases between them. CDR1 is LNHNV, CDR2 YYDKDF, per germline (reference sequence). CDR3 region: CATSRDRQAKEAFF. The DNA for the CDR3 is TGTGCCACCAGCAGAGATCGGCAGGCGAAGGAAGCTTTCTTT.

The table lists this clone with many counts. The V gene is TRBV19, the J gene TRBJ2-1; D may match TRBD1 or TRBD2 (6 bases each). V lost 4 bases to trimming and J lost 6 bases, with 16 bases between them. Germline-derived CDR1 and CDR2 are LNHDA and SQIVND (reference sequence). This CDR3 is 15 amino acids long. CDR3: CASSRRGDRSNEQFF. CDR3 in DNA: TGTGCCAGTAGTAGGAGGGGGGACCGGAGCAATGAGCAGTTCTTC.

The sample holds a few counts of this clone. This could be a read error, since a much larger clone is one nucleotide away. The chain uses TRBV24-1 and TRBJ2-5, with a possible D match to TRBD2 (5 bases). V gave up 4 bases and J gave up 3 bases, with 11 bases separating them. This CDR3 contains 14 residues. CDR1 is KGHDR, CDR2 SFDVKD, per germline. Here the CDR3 DNA reads TGTGCCACCAGTGACCCCAAGGGAGAAGAGACCCAGTACTTC. This sequence encodes CATSDPKGEETQYF.

Judged by abundance, this clone is medium-sized. The gene calls are TRBV10-3 and TRBJ1-6; D perhaps matches TRBD1 (5 bases). Trimming shortened V by 5 bases and J by 7 bases, and 15 bases separated the two germline ends. The germline CDR1 and CDR2 sequences are ENHRY and SYGVKD. The CDR3 spans 15 residues. The CDR3 nucleotides read TGTGCCATCAGTCCCTCGGCGGGGGGGAATTCACCCCTCCACTTT. It yields the protein CAISPSAGGNSPLHF.

This clone showed up many times. The chain carries TRBV6-1 and TRBJ1-6; 11 nucleotides agree with TRBD1. The germline CDR1 and CDR2 sequences are MNHNS and SASEGT. The CDR3 covers 14 residues. The V and J ends lost 6 bases and 10 bases, in that order; junction bases with no gene match: 5. CDR3 bases: TGTGCCAGCAGGTCCGGGACAGGGGGGTCACCCCTCCACTTT. It translates to CASRSGTGGSPLHF.

This clone came up many times. The CDR3 loop is CASSYFGQENTEAFF. The CDR3 bases are TGTGCCAGCAGTTACTTTGGACAGGAGAACACTGAAGCTTTCTTT. The chain couples TRBV6-6 to TRBJ1-1, with 7 bases aligning to TRBD1. The J segment lost 1 base and the V segment lost 1 base, leaving 3 bases of the junction unmatched. Germline CDR1 is MNHNY and CDR2 is SVGAGI (reference sequence). This CDR3 contains 15 residues.

By share, this clone ranks as medium-sized. The rearrangement joins TRBV5-1 to TRBJ1-2, with D unresolved. Germline V gives CDR1 SGHRS, CDR2 YFSETQ. V gave up 2 bases and J gave up 1 base, with 15 bases separating them. The CDR3 is 16 amino acids. Written as DNA, the CDR3 is TGCGCCAGCAGCTTTACTACGGACCCTATTAACTATGGCTACACCTTC. It is translated as CASSFTTDPINYGYTF. The full variable domain, its missing parts supplied by reference TRBV5-1 and TRBJ1-2, is KAGVTQTPRYLIKTRGQQVTLSCSPISGHRSVSWYQQTPGQGLQFLFEYFSETQRNKGNFPGRFSGRQFSNSRSEMNVSTLELGDSALYLCASSFTTDPINYGYTFGSGTRLTVV.

The gene calls are TRBV18 and TRBJ1-1; D gene uncertain. Germline CDR1 is KGHSH and CDR2 is LQKENI. CDR3 length: 16 amino acids. Trimming shortened V by 2 bases and J by 0 bases, and 13 bases separated the two germline ends. In nucleotides, the CDR3 is TGTGCCAGCTCACCAGGCAGCTCCGTTGTGAACACTGAAGCTTTCTTT. Encoded protein: CASSPGSSVVNTEAFF.

This clone was seen at least ten times. The rearrangement joins TRBV18 to TRBJ1-4; maybe TRBD1 (6 bases). There are 14 residues in the CDR3. V was shortened by 2 bases and J by 5 bases, with 9 bases between the two germline ends. Germline V gene sequence: CDR1 KGHSH, CDR2 LQKENI. Here the CDR3 DNA reads TGTGCCAGCTCACCAACAGGGACGAATGAAAAACTGTTTTTT. It specifies CASSPTGTNEKLFF.

This clone was observed at least ten times. The CDR3 region is CASSLRGGDGYTF. The DNA of the CDR3 is TGCGCCAGCAGCCTGAGGGGAGGGGATGGCTACACCTTC. V and J are TRBV5-1 and TRBJ1-2, with D possibly matching TRBD1 (5 bases). Between the trimmed V and J ends, which lost 4 bases and 6 bases, there was a span of 13 bases. Germline-derived CDR1 and CDR2 are SGHRS and YFSETQ. The CDR3 has 13 residues. The entire variable domain, with the rest obtained from reference TRBV5-1 and TRBJ1-2, is as follows: KAGVTQTPRYLIKTRGQQVTLSCSPISGHRSVSWYQQTPGQGLQFLFEYFSETQRNKGNFPGRFSGRQFSNSRSEMNVSTLELGDSALYLCASSLRGGDGYTFGSGTRLTVV.